The 31 T cell receptor beta chains below were found in one sample sequenced in a study of T cells after yellow fever vaccination. TCRdb recomputed calls from the 5' RACE reads with MiXCR, one row per CDR3 protein. The repertoire holds some 320,000 distinct CDR3 sequences, with roughly 4.3% as singletons. The source material was PBMCs, sampled 5 days after the yellow fever booster vaccination. The origin of the receptors is a man aged 18-30 years who received the YFV17D yellow fever vaccine.

This clonotype showed up many times. The rearrangement joins TRBV7-9 to TRBJ2-7, with 8 bases lining up with TRBD1. Per the germline V gene, CDR1 is SEHNR and CDR2 is FQNEAQ (reference sequence). The CDR3 is 14 residues long. V gave up 7 bases and J gave up 6 bases; unmatched junction bases: 11. CDR3 nucleotides: TGTGCCAGCAAGCTTACGGGACAGGCTTCCGAGCAGTACTTC. This sequence encodes CASKLTGQASEQYF.

The table lists this clonotype with many counts. V is TRBV10-3 and J is TRBJ2-7; D may be TRBD1 or TRBD2 (5 bases each). The ends were cut back, 1 base at V and 3 bases at J, with 10 bases in the middle. Germline loops: CDR1 ENHRY, CDR2 SYGVKD. The CDR3 is 14 residues long. This chain's CDR3 is CAISELGTNYEQYF. The CDR3 DNA reads TGTGCCATCAGTGAGTTGGGGACGAACTACGAGCAGTACTTC.

V gene TRBV7-9 combines with J gene TRBJ2-6; 12 bases are shared with TRBD1. CDR3 length: 18 residues. After removal of 3 bases from V and 0 bases from J, the junction contained 3 bases not matched to a gene. The germline V gene has CDR1 SEHNR and CDR2 FQNEAQ (reference sequence). CDR3 amino acids: CASSFGTGGGSGANVLTF. CDR3 coding DNA: TGTGCCAGCAGCTTCGGGACAGGGGGCGGCTCTGGGGCCAACGTCCTGACTTTC.

The table lists this clonotype with many counts. The chain couples TRBV5-1 to TRBJ2-3; possible D gene TRBD1, 8 bases. CDR3 size: 16 residues. Germline loops: CDR1 SGHRS, CDR2 YFSETQ. The germline V and J ends were trimmed by 3 bases and 2 bases, with 16 bases remaining between them. The CDR3 DNA follows: TGCGCCAGCAGCTCGGGAGCGGGACAGGACACAGATACGCAGTATTTT. Amino acids: CASSSGAGQDTDTQYF.

This clonotype was recorded many times. The V and J genes are TRBV6-5 and TRBJ1-2; 8 bases are shared with TRBD1. CDR1 and CDR2 (germline): MNHEY, SVGAGI. The CDR3 sequence is 12 residues long. Trimming took 10 bases from V and 2 from J; bases not matched to a gene: 3. The CDR3 DNA reads TGTGCCACCAGGGGGCCGAACTATGGCTACACCTTC. Its protein product is CATRGPNYGYTF.

This clonotype was found a few times. The chain has TRBV7-2 and TRBJ1-2; no definite D call. The CDR3 sequence is 14 residues long. Per germline, CDR1 SGHTA and CDR2 FQGNSA. With 5 bases removed from V and 4 bases from J, the gap between germline ends came to 14 bases. CDR3 region: CASSRGTPGYGYTF. In nucleotides, the CDR3 is TGTGCCAGCAGCCGTGGAACCCCTGGCTATGGCTACACCTTC. The whole variable domain, remainder taken from reference TRBV7-2 and TRBJ1-2, is GAGVSQSPSNKVTEKGKDVELRCDPISGHTALYWYRQSLGQGLEFLIYFQGNSAPDKSGLPSDRFSAERTGGSVSTLTIQRTQQEDSAVYLCASSRGTPGYGYTFGSGTRLTVV.

The chain links TRBV28 to TRBJ1-5; D is uncertain. CDR3 length: 17 amino acids. V shed 5 bases and J shed 7 bases, with 24 bases lying between them. CDR1 and CDR2 from the germline V gene are MDHEN and SYDVKM. The CDR3 DNA is TGTGCCAGCAGTCCACGACGACCATATAGGGTTTGGCAGCCCCAGCATTTT. Translating gives CASSPRRPYRVWQPQHF.

The V gene is TRBV2, the J gene TRBJ2-2; D possibly corresponds to TRBD2 (5 bases). The CDR3 is made up of 14 amino acids. The germline gives CDR1 SNHLY, CDR2 FYNNEI. V was cut by 5 bases and J by 4 bases, with 11 bases left in between. The CDR3 bases are TGTGCCAGCAGTCCGGACTGGAGCACCGGGGAGCTGTTTTTT. Protein sequence: CASSPDWSTGELFF.

The chain couples TRBV2 to TRBJ1-1; D is unresolved. Germline CDR1 reads SNHLY; CDR2 reads FYNNEI. The germline V and J ends were trimmed by 11 bases and 10 bases, with 20 bases remaining between them. The CDR3 spans 12 residues. The DNA of the CDR3 is TGTGCCTCGATCCGAGCGATGCCAGGAGCTTTCTTT. Translating gives CASIRAMPGAFF.

This chain joins TRBV6-5 and TRBJ2-5; D gene ambiguous. Germline V gene sequence: CDR1 MNHEY, CDR2 SVGAGI. This CDR3 spans 12 amino acids. Trimming pared 5 bases from V and 5 bases from J, leaving 9 bases between. The chain's CDR3 is CASSALRETQYF. The DNA of the CDR3 is TGTGCCAGCAGTGCCCTCAGGGAGACCCAGTACTTC.

The chain links TRBV6-2 or TRBV6-3 to TRBJ2-7; 13 nucleotides line up with TRBD2. V lost 6 bases, J lost 4 bases, and 6 bases stayed unmatched. There are 15 residues in the CDR3. CDR1 MNHEY and CDR2 SVGEGT come from the germline V gene. CDR3 region: CASRPTSGGPYEQYV. CDR3 nucleotides: TGTGCCAGCAGACCGACTAGCGGGGGGCCATACGAGCAGTACGTC.

This clonotype was seen a few times. This chain links TRBV5-1 with TRBJ2-7; weak D call: TRBD1 (5 bases). The V end lost 4 bases, the J end lost 4 bases, and 12 bases lay between the germline ends. The CDR3 is 13 amino acids. CDR1 and CDR2 from the germline V gene are SGHRS and YFSETQ. Here the CDR3 DNA reads TGCGCCAGCAGCGCGCACCGACAGTACGAGCAGTACTTC. Protein sequence: CASSAHRQYEQYF.

This clonotype appeared a few times. This chain joins TRBV5-1 and TRBJ2-5; D may be TRBD1 (7 bases). V lost 5 bases to trimming and J lost 2 bases, with 16 bases between them. Germline CDR1 reads SGHRS; CDR2 reads YFSETQ. This CDR3 has 15 residues. CDR3 DNA: TGCGCCAGCAGTCGGACTACGGGACAGCAAGAGACCCAGTACTTC. Its translation: CASSRTTGQQETQYF.

This clonotype has a count of ten or more. The V and J genes are TRBV28 and TRBJ1-5, with TRBD1 as a possible D gene (5 bases). There are 16 residues in the CDR3. Germline V CDR1 and CDR2: MDHEN, SYDVKM. Trimming shortened V by 3 bases and J by 4 bases, and 16 bases separated the two germline ends. The CDR3 DNA sequence: TGTGCCAGCAGTTTGCTGGGCAAGGGGAGTAATCAGCCCCAGCATTTT. This encodes CASSLLGKGSNQPQHF.

The sample holds a few counts of this clonotype. The chain carries TRBV20-1 and TRBJ2-5, with D maybe TRBD1 (5 bases). Germline assignment: CDR1 DFQATT and CDR2 SNEGSKA (reference sequence). CDR3 length: 13 residues. With 5 bases removed from V and 4 bases from J, the gap between germline ends came to 14 bases. The CDR3 DNA reads TGCAGTGCTCCGATTCAGGGCGGAGAGACCCAGTACTTC. This codes for CSAPIQGGETQYF.

This clonotype was observed at least ten times. The chain links TRBV5-1 to TRBJ2-5; D is undetermined. V was shortened by 0 bases and J by 12 bases, with 15 bases between the two germline ends. This CDR3 contains 13 residues. The germline CDR1 and CDR2 sequences are SGHRS and YFSETQ. CDR3 bases: TGCGCCAGCAGCTTGGCCGTGCTAGAATCGAAGTACTTC. Translating it yields CASSLAVLESKYF.

This clonotype was recorded a few times. The chain employs TRBV12-3 or TRBV12-4 and TRBJ2-5; 8 bases agree with TRBD2. The V and J ends lost 6 bases and 0 bases, in that order; junction bases with no gene match: 0. CDR3 size: 13 residues. The CDR3 nucleotides read TGTGCCAGCAGGACTAGCGACCAAGAGACCCAGTACTTC. The encoded protein is CASRTSDQETQYF.

This clonotype was seen at least ten times. V usage is TRBV10-1 and J usage is TRBJ2-3; D remains unclear. This CDR3 contains 15 residues. Trimming pared 0 bases from V and 1 base from J, leaving 8 bases between. CDR1 and CDR2 from the germline V gene are WNHNN and SYGVQD (reference sequence). The CDR3 spells CASSESNSRTDTQYF. For the CDR3, the DNA is TGCGCCAGCAGTGAGTCGAATAGCCGCACAGATACGCAGTATTTT.

This clonotype was seen only a few times. CDR3 protein: CASSRTSGGESYNEQFF. As DNA, the CDR3 is TGTGCCAGCAGCAGGACTAGCGGGGGGGAGTCCTACAATGAGCAGTTCTTC. The chain has TRBV6-5 and TRBJ2-1, with TRBD2 matching 15 bases. CDR3 length: 17 residues. Germline values: CDR1 MNHEY, CDR2 SVGAGI. Trimming cost V 6 bases and J 1 base; bases outside gene matches: 4.

This sequence joins TRBV20-1 and TRBJ2-1, with D unresolved. This CDR3 comprises 12 residues. Deletions cut 3 bases from V and 7 bases from J, with 10 bases between. Germline CDR1 DFQATT, CDR2 SNEGSKA (reference sequence). CDR3 residues: CSASTGRNEQFF. As DNA, the CDR3 is TGCAGTGCTAGCACTGGCAGGAATGAGCAGTTCTTC.

This clonotype was found a few times. The genes are TRBV6-5 and TRBJ2-5, with D unclear. The length of the CDR3 is 13 residues. V was pared by 5 bases and J by 5 bases, with 12 bases between. CDR1 and CDR2 (germline): MNHEY, SVGAGI. Written as DNA, the CDR3 is TGTGCCAGCAGTGCCAGGAATCGGGAGACCCAGTACTTC. It specifies CASSARNRETQYF.

The V call is TRBV7-2, the J call TRBJ1-6; TRBD1 might be the D (6 bases). Germline V lookup: CDR1 SGHTA, CDR2 FQGNSA. This CDR3 has 14 residues. The germline V and J ends were trimmed by 5 bases and 10 bases, with 15 bases remaining between them. The CDR3 reads CASSPGGGRSPLHF. CDR3 bases: TGTGCCAGCAGCCCAGGAGGGGGTCGGTCACCCCTCCACTTT.

V gene TRBV20-1 combines with J gene TRBJ1-1, with D uncertain. Trimming took 2 bases from V and 4 from J, leaving 14 bases between them. This CDR3 is built from 14 residues. The germline gives CDR1 DFQATT, CDR2 SNEGSKA (reference sequence). In nucleotides, the CDR3 is TGCAGTGCTAGAACGGGTGCCTCGAGCACTGAAGCTTTCTTT. It translates to CSARTGASSTEAFF.

This clonotype was recorded a few times. V and J are TRBV29-1 and TRBJ2-2, with 8 bases matching TRBD2. This CDR3 spans 15 amino acids. The germline gives CDR1 SQVTM, CDR2 ANQGSEA. V lost 2 bases and J lost 4; bases outside the gene matches: 6. As DNA, the CDR3 is TGCAGCGTTGAATTGGGGCGGGGGGCCACCGGGGAGCTGTTTTTT. Translated, it gives CSVELGRGATGELFF.

A few counts support this clonotype. The V gene is TRBV20-1, the J gene TRBJ2-5; 8 positions match TRBD1. This CDR3 is 12 amino acids long. V dropped 5 bases and J dropped 4; count of bases not matched to a gene: 3. Germline CDR1 and CDR2: DFQATT and SNEGSKA (reference sequence). The CDR3 DNA sequence: TGCAGTGCTCTGACAGGGGTAGAGACCCAGTACTTC. It encodes CSALTGVETQYF.

The rearrangement joins TRBV5-1 to TRBJ2-3, with a possible D match to TRBD2 (5 bases). Germline CDR1 and CDR2: SGHRS and YFSETQ. Trimming shortened V by 0 bases and J by 6 bases, and 8 bases separated the two germline ends. There are 13 residues in the CDR3. CDR3: CASSLAPGDTQYF. In nucleotides, the CDR3 is TGCGCCAGCAGCTTGGCCCCGGGGGATACGCAGTATTTT.

This clonotype was observed many times. The genes are TRBV4-3 and TRBJ1-2; 10 bases line up with TRBD1. This CDR3 contains 15 residues. Germline CDR1 reads LGHNA; CDR2 reads YSLEER. The V gene end was trimmed by 4 bases and the J gene end by 4 bases; junction bases not matched to a gene: 6. This CDR3 reads CASSRDRGLSYGYTF. The CDR3 nucleotides read TGCGCCAGCAGCCGCGACAGGGGGCTAAGCTATGGCTACACCTTC.

Notes on this clonotype: Given a much more abundant clone one base away, this may be a read error. V and J are TRBV7-2 and TRBJ2-5, with D possibly matching TRBD2 (6 bases). Germline V gene lookup returns CDR1 SGHTA and CDR2 FQGNSA. CDR3 size: 15 residues. Trimming shortened V by 0 bases and J by 1 base, and 9 bases separated the two germline ends. The CDR3 region has the DNA TGTGCCAGCAGCTTAGCGGGGGACTTCCAAGAGACCCAGTACTTC. Translated, it gives CASSLAGDFQETQYF.

Ten or more counts support this clonotype. The chain recombines TRBV4-2 with TRBJ2-4; 11 bases match TRBD1. This CDR3 comprises 17 residues. Germline CDR1 LGHNA, CDR2 YNFKEQ. Trimming removed 0 bases from V and 8 bases from J; junction bases left unmatched: 9. The CDR3 DNA reads TGTGCCAGCAGCCAAGATTGGGCGGGGACAGGGGGATACATTCAGTACTTC. Translated: CASSQDWAGTGGYIQYF.

This clonotype was seen repeatedly, ten times or more. At one end, the junction sequence differs from germline, possibly due to a read error. This chain uses TRBV5-1 with TRBJ1-2, with a weak D call TRBD1 (5 bases). CDR1 is SGHRS and CDR2 is YFSETQ in the germline V gene. CDR3 size: 13 residues. The DNA for the CDR3 is TGTGCCAGCAGCCTGACAGTGAACTATGGCTACACCTTC. This translates into CASSLTVNYGYTF.

This clonotype turned up a few times. The J gene is TRBJ2-7, the V gene TRBV7-9; D remains unclear. This CDR3 contains 12 residues. CDR1 SEHNR and CDR2 FQNEAQ come from the germline V gene (reference sequence). V was clipped by 1 base and J by 7 bases, with 8 bases between them. CDR3 sequence reads: CASSLVGQEQYV. The CDR3 DNA is TGTGCCAGCAGCTTAGTAGGGCAAGAGCAGTACGTC.